This T cell receptor beta chain was captured by sequencing in a study of cytomegalovirus exposure and HLA in healthy donors. Germline V lookup: CDR1 SEHNR, CDR2 FQNEAQ (reference sequence). The CDR3 extends over 12 amino acids. Trimming stripped 4 bases from V and 8 bases from J, with 8 bases between. PCR primers comprised 60 Vbeta and 13 Jbeta primers. Sequenced by immunoSEQ multiplex PCR; TCRdb stores in-frame clones only, minus some. The sample lists fewer than 200,000 clones; around 80% were seen once. Those who donated were healthy bone marrow donors. Material for sequencing was PBMCs. The sequence was obtained from a female donor in good health and CMV-seronegative. V gene TRBV7-9 combines with J gene TRBJ2-2; D is undetermined. CDR3 region: CASSSGSGELFF. The CDR3 DNA reads as TGTGCCAGCAGCTCAGGTTCTGGGGAGCTGTTTTTT.